This TCR beta chain was found in a study of blood T cells in healthy people across ages. Looking at the study overall: About one barcoded beta molecule per two T cells was captured by template switching.

Alongside a J-beta primer mix, a sample-barcoded 5' primer served in a second PCR lasting about 7 to 12 cycles. TCRdb called the 5' RACE reads again in MiXCR, with one record for every CDR3 protein. The table lists over 700,000 distinct CDR3 sequences, 53% of them singletons. With regard to this clonotype: At one boundary the junction diverges from the germline segment, which might be a read error.

The germline CDR1 and CDR2 sequences are DFQATT and SNEGSKA (reference sequence). The CDR3 is made up of 12 amino acids. The V and J genes are TRBV20-1 and TRBJ2-1; no clear D gene. Sequencing input: blood. The receptor was derived from a man older than 75 in good health. The CDR3 is CSAKDVGDELFF. The CDR3 coding sequence is TGCAGTGCTAAAGATGTAGGCGATGAGCTGTTCTTC.